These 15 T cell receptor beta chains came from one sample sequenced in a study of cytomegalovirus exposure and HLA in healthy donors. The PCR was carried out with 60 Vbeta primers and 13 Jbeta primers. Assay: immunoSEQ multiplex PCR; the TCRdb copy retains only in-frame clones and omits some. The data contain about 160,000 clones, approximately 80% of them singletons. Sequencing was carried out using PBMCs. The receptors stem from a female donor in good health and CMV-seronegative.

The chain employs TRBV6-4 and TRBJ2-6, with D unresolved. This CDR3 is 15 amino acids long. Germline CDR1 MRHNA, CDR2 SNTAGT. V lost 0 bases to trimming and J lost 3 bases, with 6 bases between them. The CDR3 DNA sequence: TGTGCCAGCAGTGACTCAAGTAGTGGGGCCAACGTCCTGACTTTC. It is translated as CASSDSSSGANVLTF.

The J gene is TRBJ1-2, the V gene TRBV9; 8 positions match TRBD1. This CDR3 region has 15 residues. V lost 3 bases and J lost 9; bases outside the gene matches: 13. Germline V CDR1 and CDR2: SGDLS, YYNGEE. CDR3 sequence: CASSENPGTGDRYTF. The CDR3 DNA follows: TGTGCCAGCAGCGAAAATCCCGGGACAGGTGATCGCTACACCTTC.

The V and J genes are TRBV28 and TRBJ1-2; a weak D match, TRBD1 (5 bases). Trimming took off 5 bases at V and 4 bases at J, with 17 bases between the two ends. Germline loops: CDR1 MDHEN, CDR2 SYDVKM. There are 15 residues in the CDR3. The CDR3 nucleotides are TGTGCCAGCAGTCCACCAAGGGGTGCTGGCTATGGCTACACCTTC. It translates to CASSPPRGAGYGYTF.

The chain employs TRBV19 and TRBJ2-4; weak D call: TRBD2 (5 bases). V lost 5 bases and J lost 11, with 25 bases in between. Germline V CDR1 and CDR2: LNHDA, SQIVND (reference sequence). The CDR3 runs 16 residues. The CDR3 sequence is CASSPTEASRSTFQYF. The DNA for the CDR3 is TGTGCCAGTAGTCCTACGGAGGCTTCGAGGTCAACTTTTCAGTACTTC.

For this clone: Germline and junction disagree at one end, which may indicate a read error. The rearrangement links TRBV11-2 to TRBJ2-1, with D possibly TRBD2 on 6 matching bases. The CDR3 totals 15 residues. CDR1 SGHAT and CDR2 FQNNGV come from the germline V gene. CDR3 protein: CASSLEGDLYIEQFF. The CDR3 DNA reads TGTGCCAGCAGCTTAGAGGGGGACTTATACATTGAGCAGTTCTTC.

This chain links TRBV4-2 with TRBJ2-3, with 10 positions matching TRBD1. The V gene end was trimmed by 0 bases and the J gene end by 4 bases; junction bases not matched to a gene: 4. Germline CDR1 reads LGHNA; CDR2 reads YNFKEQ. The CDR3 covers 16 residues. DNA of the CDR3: TGTGCCAGCAGCCAAGAACAAGGACAGGGGGCAGATACGCAGTATTTT. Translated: CASSQEQGQGADTQYF.

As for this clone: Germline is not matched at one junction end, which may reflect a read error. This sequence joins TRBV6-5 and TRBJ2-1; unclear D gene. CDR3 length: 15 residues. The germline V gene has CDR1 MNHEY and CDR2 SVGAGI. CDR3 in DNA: TGTGCCAGCAGTCAAAGTGGCGGATACTACAATCAGCAGTTCTTC. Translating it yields CASSQSGGYYNQQFF.

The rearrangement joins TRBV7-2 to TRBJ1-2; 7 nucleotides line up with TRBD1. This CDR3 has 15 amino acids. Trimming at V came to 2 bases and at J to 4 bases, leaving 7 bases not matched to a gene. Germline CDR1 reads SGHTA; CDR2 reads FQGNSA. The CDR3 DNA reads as TGTGCCAGCAGCTTATTTGACAGGGATACCTATGGCTACACCTTC. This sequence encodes CASSLFDRDTYGYTF.

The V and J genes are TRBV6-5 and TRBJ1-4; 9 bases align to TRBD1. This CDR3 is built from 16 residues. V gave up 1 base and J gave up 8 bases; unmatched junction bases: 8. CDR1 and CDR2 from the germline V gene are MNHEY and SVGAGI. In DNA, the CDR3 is TGTGCCAGCAGTTACTGGGTACAGGGGGCGGGGGAAAAACTGTTTTTT. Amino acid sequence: CASSYWVQGAGEKLFF.

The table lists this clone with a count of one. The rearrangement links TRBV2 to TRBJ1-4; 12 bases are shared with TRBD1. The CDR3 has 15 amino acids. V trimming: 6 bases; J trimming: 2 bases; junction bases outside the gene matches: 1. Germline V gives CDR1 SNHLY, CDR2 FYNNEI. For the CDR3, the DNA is TGTGCCAGCAGGGGACAGGGGGCTACTAATGAAAAACTGTTTTTT. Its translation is CASRGQGATNEKLFF.

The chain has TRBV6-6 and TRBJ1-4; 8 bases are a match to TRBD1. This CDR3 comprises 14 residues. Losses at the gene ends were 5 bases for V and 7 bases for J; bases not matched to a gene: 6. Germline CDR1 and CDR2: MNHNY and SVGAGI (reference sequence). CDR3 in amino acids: CASSPNRGVEKLFF. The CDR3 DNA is TGTGCCAGCAGTCCAAACAGGGGGGTTGAAAAACTGTTTTTT.

Here the CDR3 DNA reads TGTGCCAGCAGCTTTGAGGGCGGTCGCACTGAAGCTTTCTTT. Protein product: CASSFEGGRTEAFF. This sequence joins TRBV11-1 and TRBJ1-1, with D hard to call. This CDR3 comprises 14 residues. The germline V gene has CDR1 SGHAT and CDR2 FQDESV (reference sequence). Trimming cost V 3 bases and J 4 bases, with 12 bases left between them.

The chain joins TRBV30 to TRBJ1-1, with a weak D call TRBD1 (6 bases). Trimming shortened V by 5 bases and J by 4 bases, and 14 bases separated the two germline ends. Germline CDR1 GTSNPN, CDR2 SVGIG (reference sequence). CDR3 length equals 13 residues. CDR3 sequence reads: CAWAPGRGTEAFF. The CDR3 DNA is TGTGCCTGGGCCCCCGGCAGGGGCACTGAAGCTTTCTTT.

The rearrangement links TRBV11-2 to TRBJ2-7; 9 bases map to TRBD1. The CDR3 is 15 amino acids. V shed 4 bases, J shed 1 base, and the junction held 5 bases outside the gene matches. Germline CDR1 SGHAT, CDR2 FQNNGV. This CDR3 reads CASSSRTGASYEQYF. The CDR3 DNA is TGTGCCAGCAGCTCCCGGACAGGGGCGTCCTACGAGCAGTACTTC.

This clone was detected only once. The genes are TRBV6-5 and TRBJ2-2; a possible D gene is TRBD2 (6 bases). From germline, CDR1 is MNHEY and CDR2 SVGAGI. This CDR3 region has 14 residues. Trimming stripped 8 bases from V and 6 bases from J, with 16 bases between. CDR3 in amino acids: CASESQERAGELFF. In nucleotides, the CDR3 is TGTGCCAGCGAAAGTCAGGAGCGGGCCGGGGAGCTGTTTTTT.